This T cell receptor beta chain was obtained from a study of T cells after yellow fever vaccination. Study context: The SMART-Seq v4 Ultra Low Input method served to prepare the low-cell-number fractions. Study-wide results and limits: Contamination of FACS-sorted repertoires by abundant clonotypes from the bulk population could occur. At around 95% for CD4 and 70% to 90% for CD8, most primary-vaccination clones showed up again after the booster.

Universal primer sites and UMIs were introduced during 5'RACE template-switching synthesis of TCR cDNA. One entry per CDR3 protein results from TCRdb running MiXCR on the 5' RACE reads. The sample records more than 250,000 distinct CDR3 sequences, roughly 7% being singletons. The V end was cut by 1 base, the J end by 1 base, with 9 bases between. CDR1 WSHSY and CDR2 SAAADI come from the germline V gene. There are 15 residues in the CDR3. This clonotype was counted at least ten times. What it binds is unknown. The sample consisted of PBMCs, taken 35 to 50 days after the first yellow fever vaccination. This receptor was obtained from a man between 18 and 35 years old who received the YFV17D yellow fever vaccine. The chain carries TRBV10-2 and TRBJ2-3; maybe TRBD2 (6 bases). The CDR3 DNA reads as TGCGCCAGCAGTGAGTGGGTAGCGGGCACAGATACGCAGTATTTT. It specifies CASSEWVAGTDTQYF.